This TCR beta chain was retrieved from a study of control samples from healthy donors and cancer patients. The CDR3 extends over 19 amino acids. The germline CDR1 and CDR2 sequences are LNHDA and SQIVND (reference sequence). Trimming took off 7 bases at V and 2 bases at J, with 27 bases between the two ends. TCRdb keeps only in-frame clones here, not all; method: immunoSEQ multiplex PCR. The data contain about 100,000 clones, approximately 84% of them singletons. The receptor's source is a woman between 45 and 60 years old in good health. The rearrangement links TRBV19 to TRBJ2-1; D perhaps matches TRBD2 (7 bases). The sample comprised blood. CDR3 sequence: CASTPGAGAQGTPYNEQFF. CDR3 nucleotides: TGTGCCAGTACCCCAGGTGCGGGGGCCCAGGGAACCCCCTACAATGAGCAGTTCTTC.